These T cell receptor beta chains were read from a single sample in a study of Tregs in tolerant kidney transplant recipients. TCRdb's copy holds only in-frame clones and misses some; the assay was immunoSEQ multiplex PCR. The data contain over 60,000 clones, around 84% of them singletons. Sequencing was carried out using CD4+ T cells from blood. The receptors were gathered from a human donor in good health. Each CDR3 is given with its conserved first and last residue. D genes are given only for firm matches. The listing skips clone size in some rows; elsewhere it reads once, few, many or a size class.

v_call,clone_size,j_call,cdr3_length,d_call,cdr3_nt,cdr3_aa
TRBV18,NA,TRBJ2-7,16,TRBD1,TGTGCCAGCTCACCTAGGTTAGGGGGCGGAGTATACGAGCAGTACTTC,CASSPRLGGGVYEQYF
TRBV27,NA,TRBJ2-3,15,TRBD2,TGTGCCAGCCATCCGGGACTAGCGGCTCTGGGTACGCAGTATTTT,CASHPGLAALGTQYF
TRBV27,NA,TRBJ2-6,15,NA,TGTGCCAGCAGTTTAGATGTTGCTGGGGCCAACGTCCTGACTTTC,CASSLDVAGANVLTF
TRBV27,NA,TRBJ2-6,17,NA,TGTGCCTCCCGCCCCTCAGGGGCCCGGGGTGGGGCCAACGTCCTGACTTTC,CASRPSGARGGANVLTF
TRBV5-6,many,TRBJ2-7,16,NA,TGTGCCAGCAGATCCCGTGGCAGGGGCCCTCGGGACGAGCAGTACTTC,CASRSRGRGPRDEQYF
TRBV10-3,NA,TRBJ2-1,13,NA,TGTGCCATCAGTGGGACTAACAACAATGAGCAGTTCTTC,CAISGTNNNEQFF
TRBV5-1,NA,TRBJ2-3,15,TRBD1,TGCGCCAGCAGCCCACTAGACAGGGGTACAGATACGCAGTATTTT,CASSPLDRGTDTQYF
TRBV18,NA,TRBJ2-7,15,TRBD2,TGTGCCAGCTCACCACGGCGGGGGTACTCCTACGAGCAGTACTTC,CASSPRRGYSYEQYF
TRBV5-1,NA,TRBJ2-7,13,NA,TGCGCCAGCAGCTTGAGGAGGGGGGACGAGCAGTACTTC,CASSLRRGDEQYF
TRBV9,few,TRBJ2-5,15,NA,TGTGCCAGCAGCGTAGCACCCCGCGGCCAAGAGACCCAGTACTTC,CASSVAPRGQETQYF
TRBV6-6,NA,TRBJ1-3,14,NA,TGTGCCAGCAGTCCGGAGTCCTCTGGAAACACCATATATTTT,CASSPESSGNTIYF
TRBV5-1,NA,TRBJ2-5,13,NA,TGCGCCAGCAGCTTGGTCCTAGCGGAGACCCAGTACTTC,CASSLVLAETQYF
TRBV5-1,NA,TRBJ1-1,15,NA,TGCGCCAGCAGCTTGGACAGTGCCATGAACACTGAAGCTTTCTTT,CASSLDSAMNTEAFF
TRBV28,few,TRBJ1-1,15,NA,TGTGCCAGCAGCCCCCCAGGGTACGAGAACACTGAAGCTTTCTTT,CASSPPGYENTEAFF
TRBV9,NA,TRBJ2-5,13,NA,TGTGCCAGCAGCGTAGTCGAAGGAGAGACCCAGTACTTC,CASSVVEGETQYF
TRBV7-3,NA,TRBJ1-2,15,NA,TGTGCCAGCAGCTTATCAAGCAGCCAGGACTATGGCTACACCTTC,CASSLSSSQDYGYTF
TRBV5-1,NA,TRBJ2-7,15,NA,TGCGCCAGCAGCTTGGGTAGATTCCTGACCTACGAGCAGTACTTC,CASSLGRFLTYEQYF
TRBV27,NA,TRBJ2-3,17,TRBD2,TGTGCCAGCAGTTTCGGGGGCGGGGCGGGAGGACCAGATACGCAGTATTTT,CASSFGGGAGGPDTQYF
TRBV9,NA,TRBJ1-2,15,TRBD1,TGTGCCAGCAGCGTTGCCCAGGGACAGGGGGCTGGCTACACCTTC,CASSVAQGQGAGYTF
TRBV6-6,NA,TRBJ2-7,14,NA,TGTGCCAGCAGTCCTACAGGGCGAGTCTACGAGCAGTACTTC,CASSPTGRVYEQYF
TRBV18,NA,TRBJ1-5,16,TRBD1,TGTGCCAGCTCAAAGGGGTCGGGACAGCGCAATCAGCCCCAGCATTTT,CASSKGSGQRNQPQHF
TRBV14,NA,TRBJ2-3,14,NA,TGTGCCAGCAGTCAGTCATCTAGTGCCGATACGCAGTATTTT,CASSQSSSADTQYF
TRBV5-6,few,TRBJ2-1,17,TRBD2,TGTGCCAGCAGCAAACTAGCGGGGGGGCAATCCTACAATGAGCAGTTCTTC,CASSKLAGGQSYNEQFF
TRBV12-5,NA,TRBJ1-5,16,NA,TGTGCTAGTGGTTTAGGACGCGGACAGACACTTCAGCCCCAGCATTTT,CASGLGRGQTLQPQHF
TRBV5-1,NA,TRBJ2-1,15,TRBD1,TGCGCCAGCAGCTTGGCCTCCGGACAGGGCCGGGAGCAGTTCTTC,CASSLASGQGREQFF
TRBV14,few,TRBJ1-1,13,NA,TGTGCCAGCAGCCTTCACTTACGGACTGAAGCTTTCTTT,CASSLHLRTEAFF
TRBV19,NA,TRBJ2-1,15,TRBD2,TGTGCCAGTCAGGAGCGGGGGAGCTCCTACAATGAGCAGTTCTTC,CASQERGSSYNEQFF
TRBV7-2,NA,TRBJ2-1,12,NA,TGTGCCAGCACCTCGGGGATCAATGAGCAGTTCTTC,CASTSGINEQFF